This passage covers 26 T cell receptor beta chains from one sample sequenced in a study of Ad26.COV2.S vaccination and SARS-CoV-2 variants. Clones were read by immunoSEQ multiplex PCR, and TCRdb kept only the in-frame ones, dropping some. The table has a few hundred thousand clones, 92% seen once. Documented treatment: some 19 received Ad26.COV2.S at low or high dose, single or two shots; several received placebo; per-sample allocation not given. Sampling was performed 63 days after the first vaccine or placebo injection. Sequenced material: peripheral blood, taken in a trial of Ad26.COV2.S vaccine versus placebo. The receptors here all came from a person between 18 and 59 years old who received the Ad26.COV2.S COVID-19 vaccine or a placebo.

The V and J genes are TRBV7-2 and TRBJ1-1; D not certain. This CDR3 spans 12 amino acids. The germline gives CDR1 SGHTA, CDR2 FQGNSA. Between the trimmed V and J ends, which lost 3 bases and 10 bases, there was a span of 12 bases. CDR3 sequence (DNA): TGTGCCAGCAGCTTGGAGTGGCGCGGAGCTTTCTTT. Translation: CASSLEWRGAFF.

The chain is built from TRBV6-1 and TRBJ1-1; D unclear. Germline V CDR1 and CDR2: MNHNS, SASEGT. Trimming pared 1 base from V and 1 base from J, leaving 7 bases between. This CDR3 is 14 amino acids long. In DNA, the CDR3 is TGTGCCAGCAGTGAAGTATTGGGGAACACTGAAGCTTTCTTT. Protein: CASSEVLGNTEAFF.

The chain uses TRBV6-2 or TRBV6-3 and TRBJ1-5, with D tentatively TRBD1 (6 bases). V lost 6 bases to trimming and J lost 5 bases, with 14 bases between them. This CDR3 is 14 amino acids long. Germline values: CDR1 MNHEY, CDR2 SVGEGT. In nucleotides, the CDR3 is TGTGCCAGCAGCAACAGGGTCTTTCATCAGCCCCAGCATTTT. Its protein product is CASSNRVFHQPQHF.

This chain joins TRBV12-1 and TRBJ1-5; the table calls TRBD1, which could not be checked here. TRBV12-1 is shown as a pseudogene. This CDR3 has 15 residues. CDR3 region: CASSCPTEKGQPQHF. In DNA form, the CDR3 reads TGTGCCAGCAGCTGCCCGACAGAGAAAGGTCAGCCCCAGCATTTT.

This chain connects TRBV7-2 to TRBJ2-7, with D possibly matching TRBD2 (7 bases). Germline CDR1 SGHTA, CDR2 FQGNSA. This CDR3 contains 15 residues. Trimming shortened V by 6 bases and J by 4 bases, and 19 bases separated the two germline ends. The CDR3 DNA is TGTGCCAGCAGACAGGATAGGGGGGAGGGGTACGAGCAGTACTTC. This sequence encodes CASRQDRGEGYEQYF.

V gene TRBV24-1 combines with J gene TRBJ1-1; no clear D gene. V lost 3 bases and J lost 3, with 13 bases in between. The CDR3 has 15 residues. Germline loops: CDR1 KGHDR, CDR2 SFDVKD. The CDR3 reads CATSDGPVGDTEAFF. The CDR3 bases are TGTGCCACCAGTGATGGTCCGGTCGGGGACACTGAAGCTTTCTTT.

The chain carries TRBV29-1 and TRBJ2-5; 7 nucleotides line up with TRBD1. The CDR3 sequence is 16 residues long. The ends lost 5 bases at V and 5 bases at J; junction bases unmatched: 17. Germline V CDR1 and CDR2: SQVTM, ANQGSEA. The CDR3 loop reads CSVIGLRTPRGETQYF. In DNA form, the CDR3 reads TGCAGCGTTATTGGGCTACGGACACCCAGGGGGGAGACCCAGTACTTC.

The genes are TRBV27 and TRBJ1-2, with TRBD1 identical over 7 bases. Germline CDR1 MNHEY, CDR2 SMNVEV (reference sequence). This CDR3 is built from 14 residues. V trimming: 3 bases; J trimming: 3 bases; junction bases outside the gene matches: 4. CDR3 DNA: TGTGCCAGCAGTTTTTCAGGGGGGTACTATGGCTACACCTTC. It translates to CASSFSGGYYGYTF.

The genes are TRBV6-5 and TRBJ1-1; D is ambiguous. The germline gives CDR1 MNHEY, CDR2 SVGAGI. The CDR3 has 14 amino acids. V gave up 0 bases and J gave up 7 bases, with 12 bases separating them. The CDR3 loop is CASSYSIQPVEAFF. In DNA form, the CDR3 reads TGTGCCAGCAGTTACTCGATTCAGCCAGTTGAAGCTTTCTTT.

Only one count was recorded for this clone. The chain is built from TRBV19 and TRBJ1-4; D might be TRBD1 (6 bases). Germline CDR1 is LNHDA and CDR2 is SQIVND (reference sequence). This CDR3 contains 16 residues. The V end was cut by 2 bases, the J end by 4 bases, with 14 bases between. The CDR3 DNA is TGTGCCAGTAGTATACGCCGACAGGTTGTTAATGAAAAACTGTTTTTT. The encoded protein is CASSIRRQVVNEKLFF.

This clone was detected once. The chain recombines TRBV24-1 with TRBJ2-1, with D perhaps TRBD1 (5 bases). The CDR3 spans 13 residues. Germline V lookup: CDR1 KGHDR, CDR2 SFDVKD. Trimming shortened V by 1 base and J by 10 bases, and 10 bases separated the two germline ends. For the CDR3, the DNA is TGTGCCACCAGTGATTTCGGTTACAGGGAGCAGTTCTTC. Amino acid sequence: CATSDFGYREQFF.

The chain combines TRBV19 with TRBJ1-1, with D tentatively TRBD1 (6 bases). Germline V CDR1 and CDR2: LNHDA, SQIVND (reference sequence). The CDR3 extends over 14 amino acids. V was clipped by 4 bases and J by 2 bases, with 11 bases between them. CDR3 region: CASSKTGTNTEAFF. The CDR3 DNA reads TGTGCCAGTAGTAAGACGGGGACAAACACTGAAGCTTTCTTT.

The genes are TRBV3-1 (or the pseudogene TRBV3-2) and TRBJ2-7; unclear D gene. This CDR3 is built from 13 residues. Germline CDR1 reads LGHDT; CDR2 reads YNNKEL (reference sequence). V was pared by 0 bases and J by 7 bases, with 10 bases between. This CDR3 is CASSQDLGWEQYF. The DNA of the CDR3 is TGTGCCAGCAGCCAAGATTTAGGTTGGGAGCAGTACTTC.

The chain links TRBV5-5 to TRBJ2-2, with 9 bases matching TRBD1. CDR1 SGHKS and CDR2 YYEKEE come from the germline V gene (reference sequence). With 1 base clipped from V and 6 bases from J, the junction kept 4 bases outside the gene matches. The length of the CDR3 is 15 residues. The CDR3 region is CASSLYRGLSGELFF. The CDR3 DNA is TGTGCCAGCAGCTTGTACAGGGGGCTATCCGGGGAGCTGTTTTTT.

This clone appeared a single time. This chain connects TRBV6-2 or TRBV6-3 to TRBJ2-2, with 7 nucleotides matching TRBD2. CDR3 length: 14 amino acids. The germline gives CDR1 MNHEY, CDR2 SVGEGT. V shed 0 bases and J 7 bases; nucleotides not matched to a gene: 2. CDR3 nucleotides: TGTGCCAGCAGTTACTCGGGGGGGATCGGGGAGCTGTTTTTT. It encodes CASSYSGGIGELFF.

Worth noting for this clone: Other nucleotide sequences in the sample specify the same CDR3. This chain joins TRBV5-5 and TRBJ1-1; no clear D. Germline V gives CDR1 SGHKS, CDR2 YYEKEE (reference sequence). V lost 0 bases to trimming and J lost 0 bases, with 3 bases between them. The CDR3 loop spans 13 amino acids. The CDR3 DNA follows: TGTGCCAGCAGCTTGGGCCTGAACACTGAAGCTTTCTTT. Amino acid sequence: CASSLGLNTEAFF.

This CDR3 reads CAWRGGGTDTQYF. CDR3 bases: TGTGCCTGGAGGGGTGGGGGCACAGATACGCAGTATTTT. The chain has TRBV30 and TRBJ2-3, with D hard to call. Germline-derived CDR1 and CDR2 are GTSNPN and SVGIG (reference sequence). V lost 3 bases, J lost 1 base, and 8 bases lay in between. The CDR3 has 13 residues.

The CDR3 DNA reads TGTGCCAGTCGAAACAGGGCGGAAAAACTGTTTTTT. Its translation is CASRNRAEKLFF. The chain joins TRBV19 to TRBJ1-4; TRBD1 is a possible D gene (6 bases). CDR3 size: 12 residues. Trimming cost V 8 bases and J 8 bases, with 12 bases left between them. Germline values: CDR1 LNHDA, CDR2 SQIVND (reference sequence).

The chain has TRBV7-9 and TRBJ2-1; TRBD2 matches 7 bases. The germline CDR1 and CDR2 sequences are SEHNR and FQNEAQ (reference sequence). This CDR3 contains 13 residues. Trimming at V came to 8 bases and at J to 4 bases, leaving 5 bases not matched to a gene. The CDR3 reads CASLWGGYNEQFF. The CDR3 nucleotides read TGTGCCAGCTTGTGGGGGGGATACAATGAGCAGTTCTTC.

The genes are TRBV5-8 and TRBJ1-1; D perhaps matches TRBD1 (5 bases). This CDR3 spans 15 amino acids. The V end lost 4 bases, the J end lost 5 bases, and 18 bases lay between the germline ends. In germline, CDR1 is SGHTS, CDR2 YDEGEE. The CDR3 loop is CASSPGRAGETEAFF. CDR3 in DNA: TGTGCCAGCAGCCCGGGACGCGCGGGGGAAACTGAAGCTTTCTTT.

CDR3 sequence: CASSSPGLRADTQYF. The DNA for the CDR3 is TGTGCCAGCAGTTCCCCTGGACTAAGGGCAGATACGCAGTATTTT. The rearrangement links TRBV7-9 to TRBJ2-3, with a possible D match to TRBD2 (6 bases). V lost 6 bases, J lost 4 bases, and 17 bases lay in between. The germline V gene has CDR1 SEHNR and CDR2 FQNEAQ (reference sequence). The CDR3 spans 15 residues.

The J gene is TRBJ2-7, the V gene TRBV3-1 (or the pseudogene TRBV3-2); the match to TRBD1 covers 7 bases. This CDR3 comprises 17 residues. CDR1 LGHDT and CDR2 YNNKEL come from the germline V gene (reference sequence). Unmatched junction bases numbered 18, after V lost 4 bases and J lost 6 bases. The CDR3 protein is CASSPSAPLGQLAEQYF. The CDR3 coding sequence is TGTGCCAGCAGCCCGTCAGCCCCCCTGGGACAGTTAGCCGAGCAGTACTTC.

The J gene is TRBJ2-7, the V gene TRBV7-2; D might be TRBD2 (5 bases). CDR1 is SGHTA and CDR2 is FQGNSA in the germline V gene. Between the trimmed V and J ends, which lost 3 bases and 4 bases, there was a span of 13 bases. CDR3 size: 14 residues. CDR3 DNA sequence: TGTGCCAGCAGCTTTGGATTTTCGGGGTACGAGCAGTACTTC. Amino acid sequence: CASSFGFSGYEQYF. The full variable domain, in which reference TRBV7-2 and TRBJ2-7 provide the parts outside the CDR3, is GAGVSQSPSNKVTEKGKDVELRCDPISGHTALYWYRQSLGQGLEFLIYFQGNSAPDKSGLPSDRFSAERTGGSVSTLTIQRTQQEDSAVYLCASSFGFSGYEQYFGPGTRLTVT.

The V gene is TRBV7-2, the J gene TRBJ2-1; TRBD2 agrees at 14 bases. Germline assignment: CDR1 SGHTA and CDR2 FQGNSA. The CDR3 sequence is 16 residues long. The J segment lost 7 bases and the V segment lost 5 bases, leaving 7 bases of the junction unmatched. The CDR3 sequence is CASSQRRLAGGNEQFF. CDR3 bases: TGTGCCAGCAGCCAACGCAGACTAGCGGGGGGGAATGAGCAGTTCTTC.

The chain uses TRBV6-5 and TRBJ1-1; TRBD1 might be the D (5 bases). There are 11 residues in the CDR3. The germline V gene encodes CDR1 MNHEY and CDR2 SVGAGI. The V end lost 5 bases, the J end lost 12 bases, and 13 bases lay between the germline ends. For the CDR3, the DNA is TGTGCCAGCAGTCTCCGGGACGGTACTTTCTTT. Its translation: CASSLRDGTFF.

The rearrangement joins TRBV5-6 to TRBJ1-6; possibly TRBD1 for D (6 bases). The V end was cut by 4 bases, the J end by 5 bases, with 13 bases between. CDR3 size: 15 residues. CDR1 is SGHDT, CDR2 YYEEEE, per germline. The CDR3 is CASSRTGQNNSPLHF. CDR3 coding DNA: TGTGCCAGCAGCAGAACGGGACAAAATAATTCACCCCTCCACTTT.